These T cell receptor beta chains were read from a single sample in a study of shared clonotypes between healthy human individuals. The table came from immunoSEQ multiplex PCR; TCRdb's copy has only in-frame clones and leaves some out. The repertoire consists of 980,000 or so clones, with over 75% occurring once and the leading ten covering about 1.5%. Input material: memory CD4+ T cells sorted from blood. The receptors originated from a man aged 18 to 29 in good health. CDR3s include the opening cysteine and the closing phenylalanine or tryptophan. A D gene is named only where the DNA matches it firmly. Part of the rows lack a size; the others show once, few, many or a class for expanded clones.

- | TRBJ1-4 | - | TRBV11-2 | CASSLERSRGKLFF | TGTGCCAGCAGCCTTGAACGGTCTAGGGGAAAACTGTTTTTT
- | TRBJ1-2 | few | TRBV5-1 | CASSLEGSYGYTF | TGCGCCAGCAGCTTGGAGGGTTCCTATGGCTACACCTTC
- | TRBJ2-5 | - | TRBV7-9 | CASSLSGPLGQETQYF | TGTGCCAGCAGCTTATCCGGCCCTTTGGGGCAAGAGACCCAGTACTTC
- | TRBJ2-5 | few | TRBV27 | CASSLGPGSGETQYF | TGTGCCAGCAGTTTGGGACCTGGGTCGGGGGAGACCCAGTACTTC
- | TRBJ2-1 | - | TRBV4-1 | CASSQGLSGYNEQFF | TGCGCCAGCAGCCAAGGGCTTAGCGGCTACAATGAGCAGTTCTTC
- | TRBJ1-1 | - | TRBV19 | CASSILGQFMNTEAFF | TGTGCCAGTAGTATACTGGGGCAGTTCATGAACACTGAAGCTTTCTTT
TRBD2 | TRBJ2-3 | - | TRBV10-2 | CASTSGRATDTQYF | TGCGCCAGCACAAGCGGGAGGGCCACAGATACGCAGTATTTT
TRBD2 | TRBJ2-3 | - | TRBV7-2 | CAARQAGSVDTQYF | TGTGCCGCCAGGCAAGCGGGATCAGTAGATACGCAGTATTTT
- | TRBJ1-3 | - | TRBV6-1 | CASSESYWGLTGNTIYF | TGTGCCAGCAGTGAATCTTACTGGGGACTAACAGGAAACACCATATATTTT
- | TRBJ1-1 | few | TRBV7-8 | CASSLVAEAFF | TGTGCCAGCAGCTTAGTCGCAGAAGCTTTCTTT
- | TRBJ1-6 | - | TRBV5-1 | CASSSGAGSPLHF | TGCGCCAGCAGCTCAGGGGCCGGTTCACCCCTCCACTTT
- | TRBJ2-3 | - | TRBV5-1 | CASSLAKGGGAGADTQYF | TGCGCCAGCAGCTTGGCGAAGGGAGGGGGCGCAGGGGCAGATACGCAGTATTTT
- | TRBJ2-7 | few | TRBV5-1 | CASSRQPSYEQYF | TGCGCCAGCAGTCGACAGCCCTCCTACGAGCAGTACTTC
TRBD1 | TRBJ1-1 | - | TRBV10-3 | CAISEFGQGAGTEAFF | TGTGCCATCAGTGAGTTTGGACAGGGGGCTGGCACTGAAGCTTTCTTT
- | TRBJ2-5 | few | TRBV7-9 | CASSDGLLAALETQYF | TGTGCCAGCAGCGACGGCCTACTAGCCGCCCTAGAGACCCAGTACTTC
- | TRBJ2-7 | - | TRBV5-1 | CASSLEASTYEQYF | TGCGCCAGCAGCTTGGAGGCCAGCACCTACGAGCAGTACTTC
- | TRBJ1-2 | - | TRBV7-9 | CASSLASTPGGYTF | TGTGCCAGCAGCTTAGCCTCAACCCCCGGGGGCTACACCTTC
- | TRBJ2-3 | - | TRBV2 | CASSLSGTQYF | TGTGCCAGCAGTTTGAGCGGGACGCAGTATTTT
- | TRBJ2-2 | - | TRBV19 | CASSIGTGSTGELFF | TGTGCCAGTAGTATCGGAACAGGGAGTACCGGGGAGCTGTTTTTT
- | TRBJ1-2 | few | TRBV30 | CAWDPGVGYTF | TGTGCCTGGGATCCAGGGGTTGGCTACACCTTC
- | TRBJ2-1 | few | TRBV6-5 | CASGRRGNEQFF | TGTGCCAGCGGACGCCGAGGGAATGAGCAGTTCTTC
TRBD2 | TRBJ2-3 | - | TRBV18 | CASSLSGGADTQYF | TGTGCCAGCTCACTGAGCGGGGGCGCAGATACGCAGTATTTT
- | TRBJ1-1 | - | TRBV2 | CATTVGNTEAFF | TGTGCCACCACGGTGGGGAACACTGAAGCTTTCTTT
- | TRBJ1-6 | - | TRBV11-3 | CASSLDFRSPLHF | TGTGCCAGCAGCTTGGATTTTAGGTCACCCCTCCACTTT
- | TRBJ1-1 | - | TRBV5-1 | CASSLARVGTEAFF | TGCGCCAGCAGCTTAGCAAGGGTTGGCACTGAAGCTTTCTTT
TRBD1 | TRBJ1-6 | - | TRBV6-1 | CASGEQGNSPLHF | TGTGCCAGCGGGGAACAGGGGAATTCACCCCTCCACTTT
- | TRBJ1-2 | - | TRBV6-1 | CASSGASSRPSGGYTF | TGTGCCAGCAGTGGCGCCTCCTCAAGGCCCTCGGGAGGCTACACCTTC
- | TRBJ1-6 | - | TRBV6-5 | CASSYPNSPLHF | TGTGCCAGCAGTTACCCAAATTCACCCCTCCACTTT
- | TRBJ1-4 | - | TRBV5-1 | CASSRSGGFEEKLFF | TGCGCCAGCAGCCGAAGCGGAGGGTTCGAGGAAAAACTGTTTTTT
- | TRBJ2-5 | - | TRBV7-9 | CASTTGQETQYF | TGTGCCAGCACCACAGGGCAAGAGACCCAGTACTTC
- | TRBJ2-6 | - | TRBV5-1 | CASSAQVAGANVLTF | TGCGCCAGCAGCGCCCAGGTTGCTGGGGCCAACGTCCTGACTTTC
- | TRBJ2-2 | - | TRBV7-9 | CASSMQRDTGELFF | TGTGCCAGCAGTATGCAGCGGGACACCGGGGAGCTGTTTTTT
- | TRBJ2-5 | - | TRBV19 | CASKGGPRETQYF | TGTGCCAGTAAGGGAGGACCGCGGGAGACCCAGTACTTC
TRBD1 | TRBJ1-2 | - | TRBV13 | CASSPWDRTGYTF | TGTGCCAGCAGCCCCTGGGACAGAACAGGCTACACCTTC
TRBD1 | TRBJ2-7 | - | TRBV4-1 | CASSPLPRDRSGTYEQYF | TGCGCCAGCAGCCCCCTACCTCGGGACAGGTCCGGAACCTACGAGCAGTACTTC
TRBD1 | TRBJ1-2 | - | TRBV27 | CASSPTVGRTGVLGYTF | TGTGCCAGCAGTCCTACCGTTGGGAGGACAGGGGTTCTTGGCTACACCTTC
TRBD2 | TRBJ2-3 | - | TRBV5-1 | CASSLRERGPTDTQYF | TGCGCCAGCTCTCTAAGGGAGCGGGGGCCCACAGATACGCAGTATTTT